This is a list of T cell receptor beta chains from one sample in a study of blood T cell repertoires in COVID-19. Assay used: immunoSEQ multiplex PCR; TCRdb lists only in-frame clones, some missing. This sample yields 70,000 or so clones, of which around 90% are seen a single time; 7% to 9.5% belongs to the top ten. The sample taken for sequencing was peripheral blood. Every receptor here comes from a human donor in a cohort sampled during active COVID-19. Both conserved end residues are part of each CDR3. The D gene is left open where the match is weak. Not all rows give a size; the values are once, few, many and, for expanded clones, a class.

.,TRBV11-2,TRBJ1-5,.,TGTGCCAGCAGCTTAGGGAGGGAGAGCAATCAGCCCCAGCATTTT,CASSLGRESNQPQHF
.,TRBV9,TRBJ1-1,.,TGTGCCAGCAGCGTAGGGGGGGGCGTAGGCACTGAAGCTTTCTTT,CASSVGGGVGTEAFF
.,TRBV2,TRBJ1-2,TRBD1,TGTGCCAGCAGTGGAGGGGACAGGGTCTATGGCTACACCTTC,CASSGGDRVYGYTF
.,TRBV5-6,TRBJ2-7,.,TGTGCCAGCAGCCCCGGGGTTAGCTCCTACGAGCAGTACTTC,CASSPGVSSYEQYF
once,TRBV9,TRBJ1-1,.,TGTGCCAGCCTTAGAACAGGGAAGACTGAAGCTTTCTTT,CASLRTGKTEAFF
.,TRBV27,TRBJ2-7,TRBD1,TGTGCCAGCGGCGGACAGGGCCTCGCGGTCCACGAGCAGTACTTC,CASGGQGLAVHEQYF
.,TRBV5-4,TRBJ2-5,.,TGTGCCAGCAGCTTGAAAGCGGTCCAGTACTTC,CASSLKAVQYF
.,TRBV6-6,TRBJ1-2,.,TGTGCCAGCACACTTCCGGAGACCGCCTCTATCGGCTACACCTTC,CASTLPETASIGYTF
.,TRBV9,TRBJ2-7,TRBD1,TGTGCCAGCAGCGTATCGACAGGGTCCTACGAGCAGTACTTC,CASSVSTGSYEQYF
.,TRBV6-2/TRBV6-3,TRBJ1-1,.,TGTGCCAGCAGTTTGGGACAATCTGAAGCTTTCTTT,CASSLGQSEAFF
.,TRBV7-8,TRBJ2-7,.,TGTGCCAGCAGCTTCGACGGGACCTACGAGCAGTACTTC,CASSFDGTYEQYF
.,TRBV27,TRBJ2-7,.,TGTGCCAGCAGTCGGTTAGACTTTAGGCAGTACTTC,CASSRLDFRQYF
.,TRBV3-1/TRBV3-2,TRBJ1-2,.,TGTGCCAGCAGCCAAGGGGGGGGATACGGCTACACCTTC,CASSQGGGYGYTF
few,TRBV29-1,TRBJ1-2,.,TGCAGCGTTGAAGGCGGCCGGATCTATGGCTACACCTTC,CSVEGGRIYGYTF
.,TRBV30,TRBJ2-7,TRBD1,TGTGCCTGGGCGGGACAGGCCTACGAGCAGTACTTC,CAWAGQAYEQYF
.,TRBV7-2,TRBJ1-3,.,TGTGCCAGCAGCCAAATGACAGGTTCCTCTGGAAACACCATATATTTT,CASSQMTGSSGNTIYF
.,TRBV5-6,TRBJ2-7,TRBD2,TGTGCCAGCAGCGCGGGACTAGCGGGGTCCTCCTACGAGCAGTACTTC,CASSAGLAGSSYEQYF
.,TRBV7-2,TRBJ2-7,.,TGTGCCAGCAGCTTGGAGGTGGGCGAGCAGTACTTC,CASSLEVGEQYF
.,TRBV7-2,TRBJ2-7,TRBD1,TGTGCCAGCAGCTTAGCGGGACAGTCCTACGAGCAGTACTTC,CASSLAGQSYEQYF
.,TRBV5-1,TRBJ2-7,.,TGCGCCAGCAGCTGGGGGGGCGGTCCCTACGAGCAGTACTTC,CASSWGGGPYEQYF
.,TRBV6-2/TRBV6-3,TRBJ1-1,.,TGTGCCAGCAGTCCAAAGACAGTACAAGCTTTCTTT,CASSPKTVQAFF
.,TRBV28,TRBJ2-5,TRBD2,TGTGCCAGCAGTTTACATTCTCGTTGGCTAGCGGTAACCCAGTACTTC,CASSLHSRWLAVTQYF
.,TRBV11-2,TRBJ1-2,TRBD1,TGTGCCAGCAGCCCCGTACCACAGGGGGCGAGTGGCTACACCTTC,CASSPVPQGASGYTF
.,TRBV7-2,TRBJ2-7,TRBD1,TGTGCCAGCAGCTCCCCGACAGGGAACGAGCAGTACTTC,CASSSPTGNEQYF
.,TRBV19,TRBJ1-4,.,TGTGCCAGTAGTTATCTAATATACGTCTCGGGGGAAGAAAAACTGTTTTTT,CASSYLIYVSGEEKLFF
.,TRBV30,TRBJ1-4,TRBD1,TGTGCCTGCTGCAGGGGGCGAGGTGAAAAACTGTTTTTT,CACCRGRGEKLFF
.,TRBV27,TRBJ2-7,TRBD1,TGTGCCAGCAGTTCAACCGGGACAGGGCCCCTCGAGCAGTACTTC,CASSSTGTGPLEQYF
.,TRBV7-2,TRBJ2-7,.,TGTGCCAGCAGCTTAGAAGCGGACAGCCACTACGAGCAGTACTTC,CASSLEADSHYEQYF
.,TRBV28,TRBJ1-6,.,TGTGCCAGCGGGCCTTACAGCTTTAATTCACCCCTCCACTTT,CASGPYSFNSPLHF
.,TRBV3-1/TRBV3-2,TRBJ2-7,.,TGTGCCAGCAGCGGAGAGAGGGTCGGCGAGCAGTACTTC,CASSGERVGEQYF
.,TRBV3-1/TRBV3-2,TRBJ1-1,.,TGTGCCAGCAGCCAAGATCTTAGCAGCCCCCATAGATCAGCTTTCTTT,CASSQDLSSPHRSAFF
.,TRBV5-5,TRBJ1-2,TRBD1,TGTGCCAGCAGCATAGGCCGGGACAGGGGGCCAGACTATGGCTACACCTTC,CASSIGRDRGPDYGYTF
.,TRBV11-3,TRBJ1-2,.,TGTGCCAGCAGGGGCGGACAGTCCTATGGCTACACCTTC,CASRGGQSYGYTF
.,TRBV20-1,TRBJ2-7,TRBD1,TGCAGTGCGACAGGGTGGTACGAGCAGTACTTC,CSATGWYEQYF
once,TRBV3-1/TRBV3-2,TRBJ2-2,TRBD1,TGTGCCAGCAGTCGCCCCGGGACAGGGAAATCGAACACCGGGGAGCTGTTTTTT,CASSRPGTGKSNTGELFF
.,TRBV6-1,TRBJ2-7,.,TGTGCCAGCAGTGAAGCGCAACTAGCCAGCTCCTACGAGCAGTACTTC,CASSEAQLASSYEQYF
.,TRBV9,TRBJ2-7,.,TGTGCCAGCAGCGTAGGATATAGTCCCTACGAGCAGTACTTC,CASSVGYSPYEQYF
few,TRBV11-2,TRBJ2-7,.,TGTGCCAGCAGCAAGGACACCTACGAGCAGTACTTC,CASSKDTYEQYF
.,TRBV11-2,TRBJ1-1,.,TGTGCCAGCAGCTTAGCGCGGGGCCCCAAATTCACTGAAGCTTTCTTT,CASSLARGPKFTEAFF
.,TRBV11-1,TRBJ2-7,TRBD1,TGTGCCAGCAGCGATTTGACAGGGACCCACGAGCAGTACTTC,CASSDLTGTHEQYF
.,TRBV6-5,TRBJ2-7,TRBD2,TGTGCCAGCAGCATCATAGCGGGATTCTACGAGCAGTACTTC,CASSIIAGFYEQYF
.,TRBV19,TRBJ1-2,TRBD1,TGTGCCAGTAGTCCCGGACAGGGTAACTATGGCTACACCTTC,CASSPGQGNYGYTF
.,TRBV5-1,TRBJ2-7,.,TGCGCCAGCAGCTTGAATGGGGGGGCGGCCCACGAGCAGTACTTC,CASSLNGGAAHEQYF
.,TRBV10-1,TRBJ1-6,.,TGCGCCAGCAATGAGTCGAAGCAGGGAGGCTCACCCCTCCACTTT,CASNESKQGGSPLHF
.,TRBV4-1,TRBJ1-4,TRBD1,TGCGCCAGCAGCCAAGAACAGGGGGGGAGCGAAAAACTGTTTTTT,CASSQEQGGSEKLFF
.,TRBV30,TRBJ2-7,.,TGTGCTTGGGGGGACAGACCCTACGAGCAGTACTTC,CAWGDRPYEQYF
.,TRBV10-1,TRBJ1-6,.,TGCGCCAGCAGTGAGTCTCGGACAGAAAATTCACCCCTCCACTTT,CASSESRTENSPLHF
.,TRBV27,TRBJ1-5,.,TGTGCCAGCAGTTCAAACACAGGGATCGGGGATCAGCCCCAGCATTTT,CASSSNTGIGDQPQHF
.,TRBV27,TRBJ2-6,.,TGTGCCAGCAGTCCCGACCACAGGGTCGGTAGGTTGGCCAACGTCCTGACTTTC,CASSPDHRVGRLANVLTF
.,TRBV19,TRBJ1-1,TRBD1,TGTGCCAGTAGTATAAAGGGGGCGAACACTGAAGCTTTCTTT,CASSIKGANTEAFF
.,TRBV19,TRBJ2-6,.,TGTGCCAGCAGTTCGAGGATCCCTTCCTCTGGGGCCAACGTCCTGACTTTC,CASSSRIPSSGANVLTF